This TCR beta chain was retrieved from a study of OX40 agonist ivuxolimab in advanced cancers. About the research overall: Hepatocellular carcinoma, melanoma, renal cell or head and neck cancer was diagnosed in the dose-escalation patients.

TCRdb keeps only in-frame clones here, not all; method: immunoSEQ multiplex PCR. The sample includes fewer than 45,000 clones, about 89% of them seen just once. Trimming took 0 bases from V and 4 from J; bases not matched to a gene: 3. Germline values: CDR1 SGHVS, CDR2 FQNEAQ. The CDR3 length is 15 residues. The sequencing used CD4+ or CD8+ T cells sorted from blood, collected in a trial of the OX40 agonist ivuxolimab. The source of this sequence is an adult with an advanced solid tumor such as melanoma, head and neck, liver or kidney cancer. The V call is TRBV7-8, the J call TRBJ2-3, with TRBD2 matching 8 bases. The CDR3 loop is CASSLASGSSDTQYF. In DNA, the CDR3 is TGTGCCAGCAGCTTAGCGAGCGGGAGCTCAGATACGCAGTATTTT.